These 11 T cell receptor beta chains originate from one sample sequenced in a study of blood T cells in healthy people across ages. The use of a sample-barcoded 5' primer and a J-beta primer mix characterized a second PCR of about 7 to 12 cycles. TCRdb re-analysed the 5' RACE reads in MiXCR, keeping a single row per CDR3 protein. The data hold about 970,000 distinct CDR3 sequences, with roughly 51% observed a single time. The source material was blood. These receptors all stem from a woman aged 55 to 70 in good health.

The J gene is TRBJ2-1, the V gene TRBV7-6; 9 bases are shared with TRBD1. Germline loops: CDR1 SGHVS, CDR2 FNYEAQ. CDR3 size: 18 residues. Unmatched junction bases numbered 14, after V lost 2 bases and J lost 6 bases. CDR3 sequence reads: CASSLTGGKSTEINEQFF. CDR3 nucleotides: TGTGCCAGCAGCTTAACAGGGGGCAAAAGCACTGAGATCAATGAGCAGTTCTTC.

A word on this clonotype: At one boundary the junction diverges from the germline segment, which might be a read error. The chain combines TRBV7-3 with TRBJ2-1; 12 bases align to TRBD2. CDR1 is SGHTA, CDR2 FQGTGA, per germline. The CDR3 spans 15 residues. Here the CDR3 DNA reads TGTGCCAGCAGCATAACTAGCGGGGGGTACAATGAGCAGTTCTTC. This gives the protein CASSITSGGYNEQFF.

This chain joins TRBV15 and TRBJ2-5; maybe TRBD1 (6 bases). Germline V gives CDR1 LNHNV, CDR2 YYDKDF (reference sequence). Trimming removed 3 bases at V and 0 bases at J, with 20 bases between. There are 18 residues in the CDR3. CDR3 protein: CATSRLWGQGHYQETQYF. The CDR3 nucleotides are TGTGCCACCAGCAGGCTATGGGGGCAGGGCCATTACCAAGAGACCCAGTACTTC.

Here the CDR3 DNA reads TGTGCCTGGAGTATTAGACAGCCGAGCGAAAAACTGTTTTTT. This encodes CAWSIRQPSEKLFF. The chain carries TRBV30 and TRBJ1-4; perhaps TRBD1 as D (5 bases). V lost 2 bases and J lost 8, with 15 bases in between. In germline, CDR1 is GTSNPN, CDR2 SVGIG (reference sequence). There are 14 residues in the CDR3. Together with reference TRBV30 and TRBJ1-4, the CDR3 gives the full variable domain: SQTIHQWPATLVQPVGSPLSLECTVEGTSNPNLYWYRQAAGRGLQLLFYSVGIGQISSEVPQNLSASRPQDRQFILSSKKLLLSDSGFYLCAWSIRQPSEKLFFGSGTQLSVL.

This clonotype has just a few counts. DNA for the CDR3: TGTGCCAGCAGCCAAGCGGCCGGAGATACGCAGTATTTT. It is translated as CASSQAAGDTQYF. The rearrangement joins TRBV14 to TRBJ2-3; no reliable D call. CDR1 is SGHDN and CDR2 is FVKESK in the germline V gene. The CDR3 consists of 13 residues. Between the trimmed V and J ends, which lost 1 base and 5 bases, there was a span of 7 bases.

This clonotype came up a few times. The V gene is TRBV29-1, the J gene TRBJ2-3, with 10 positions matching TRBD1. Germline V CDR1 and CDR2: SQVTM, ANQGSEA. V gave up 6 bases and J gave up 4 bases; unmatched junction bases: 4. CDR3 size: 13 residues. DNA of the CDR3: TGCAGCGTCCTGACAGGGGGCGCAGATACGCAGTATTTT. Its protein product is CSVLTGGADTQYF.

This chain links TRBV6-6 with TRBJ2-7; 7 nucleotides agree with TRBD1. Trimming took 7 bases from V and 5 from J; bases not matched to a gene: 11. The germline V gene encodes CDR1 MNHNY and CDR2 SVGAGI (reference sequence). CDR3 length: 14 amino acids. The CDR3 nucleotides are TGTGCCAGCATCTCCGGACAGGACGTGCACGAGCAGTACTTC. Its translation is CASISGQDVHEQYF.

This clonotype was recorded a few times. The CDR3 is CSVAWTGTNQPQHF. DNA for the CDR3: TGCAGCGTTGCGTGGACAGGGACCAATCAGCCCCAGCATTTT. This chain uses TRBV29-1 with TRBJ1-5; 8 bases are shared with TRBD1. The germline CDR1 and CDR2 sequences are SQVTM and ANQGSEA. The trim removed 4 bases at V and 3 bases at J, leaving 5 bases unmatched. The CDR3 is 14 residues long.

V is TRBV7-2 and J is TRBJ2-1, with a possible D match to TRBD1 (6 bases). Germline V gene data show CDR1 as SGHTA and CDR2 as FQGNSA. CDR3 length: 13 amino acids. Trimming took 5 bases from V and 10 from J, leaving 15 bases between them. The CDR3 is CASSGRQAFEQFF. CDR3 in DNA: TGTGCCAGCAGCGGCCGACAGGCCTTCGAGCAGTTCTTC.

This sequence joins TRBV6-5 and TRBJ2-2; D possibly corresponds to TRBD2 (6 bases). The V end was cut by 0 bases, the J end by 6 bases, with 14 bases between. The CDR3 sequence is 16 residues long. The germline CDR1 and CDR2 sequences are MNHEY and SVGAGI. The CDR3 DNA reads TGTGCCAGCAGTTACTCCCGCTGGAGGGGTTCCGGGGAGCTGTTTTTT. It specifies CASSYSRWRGSGELFF.

Points on this clonotype: One end of the junction does not line up with germline, which may come from a read error. The chain couples TRBV4-2 to TRBJ2-3, with 9 nucleotides matching TRBD2. The CDR3 covers 16 residues. Germline V gene sequence: CDR1 LGHNA, CDR2 YNFKEQ. CDR3 in DNA: TGTGCCAGCAGCCCCCTCCTAGCGGGACTCACAGGTACGCAGTATTTT. Protein sequence: CASSPLLAGLTGTQYF.